The next 7 T cell receptor beta chains were all read from a single sample in a study of T cell responses to AZD1222 COVID-19 vaccine. The method was immunoSEQ multiplex PCR; TCRdb's version includes in-frame clones alone and lacks a portion of them. The table lists 150,000 to 200,000 clones, roughly nine tenths of them singletons. Specimen: peripheral blood, collected 28 days after the second AZD1222 dose. The receptors derive from an adult who received the AZD1222 COVID-19 vaccine.

This clone was seen more than once but under ten times. CDR3 in amino acids: CASSLGGPSGELFF. CDR3 coding DNA: TGTGCCAGCAGCTTGGGGGGCCCCTCCGGGGAGCTGTTTTTT. This sequence joins TRBV5-4 and TRBJ2-2; D may be TRBD1 (5 bases). The V end was cut by 0 bases, the J end by 6 bases, with 9 bases between. The CDR3 length is 14 residues. Germline V gene lookup returns CDR1 SGHNT and CDR2 YYREEE (reference sequence).

The CDR3 coding sequence is TGTGCCATCAGTGAGTCCGGGAGCGTTAATGAGCAGTTCTTC. As protein: CAISESGSVNEQFF. V is TRBV10-3 and J is TRBJ2-1; a weak D match, TRBD2 (6 bases). The length of the CDR3 is 14 residues. Looked up from germline, CDR1 is ENHRY and CDR2 is SYGVKD. V was shortened by 0 bases and J by 7 bases, with 10 bases between the two germline ends.

This chain connects TRBV7-9 to TRBJ1-6; no clear D. Germline loops: CDR1 SEHNR, CDR2 FQNEAQ (reference sequence). V lost 5 bases, J lost 8 bases, and 10 bases lay in between. The CDR3 consists of 13 residues. The CDR3 sequence is CASSRDPHSPLHF. For the CDR3, the DNA is TGTGCCAGCAGCCGAGATCCGCATTCACCCCTCCACTTT. Variable domain in full (rest from reference TRBV7-9 and TRBJ1-6): DTGVSQNPRHKITKRGQNVTFRCDPISEHNRLYWYRQTLGQGPEFLTYFQNEAQLEKSRLLSDRFSAERPKGSFSTLEIQRTEQGDSAMYLCASSRDPHSPLHFGNGTRLTVT.

This chain uses TRBV28 with TRBJ1-5; a weak D match, TRBD1 (5 bases). V lost 3 bases and J 0 bases, leaving 9 bases between the germline ends. Per germline, CDR1 MDHEN and CDR2 SYDVKM. The CDR3 loop spans 15 amino acids. The CDR3 region is CASSLGGVSNQPQHF. CDR3 nucleotides: TGTGCCAGCAGTTTGGGGGGGGTTAGCAATCAGCCCCAGCATTTT.

The chain joins TRBV11-2 to TRBJ2-7, with 10 bases fitting TRBD1. The CDR3 is made up of 15 amino acids. The germline V gene has CDR1 SGHAT and CDR2 FQNNGV. The ends lost 1 base at V and 0 bases at J; junction bases unmatched: 0. CDR3 in DNA: TGTGCCAGCAGCTTAGGGACAGGGGGCTCCTACGAGCAGTACTTC. Amino acids: CASSLGTGGSYEQYF.

The chain is built from TRBV9 and TRBJ1-6; D remains ambiguous. Trimming removed 0 bases at V and 2 bases at J, with 3 bases between. The CDR3 is 14 amino acids. The germline V gene has CDR1 SGDLS and CDR2 YYNGEE. In DNA form, the CDR3 reads TGTGCCAGCAGCGTAGAGCCCTATAATTCACCCCTCCACTTT. Residues: CASSVEPYNSPLHF.

This clone has just one count. The rearrangement uses TRBV11-2 and TRBJ2-1, with a possible D match to TRBD2 (6 bases). The germline V gene encodes CDR1 SGHAT and CDR2 FQNNGV. V was trimmed by 7 bases and J by 3 bases, leaving 16 bases between them. CDR3 length: 15 amino acids. The CDR3 loop reads CASNRGTGSYNEQFF. The CDR3, as DNA: TGTGCCAGCAACCGGGGGACGGGTAGCTACAATGAGCAGTTCTTC. Full variable domain (missing parts from reference TRBV11-2 and TRBJ2-1): EAGVAQSPRYKIIEKRQSVAFWCNPISGHATLYWYQQILGQGPKLLIQFQNNGVVDDSQLPKDRFSAERLKGVDSTLKIQPAKLEDSAVYLCASNRGTGSYNEQFFGPGTRLTVL.